Shown below are 15 T cell receptor beta chains from a single sample sequenced in a study of siplizumab effects on memory and regulatory T cells. TCRdb's copy holds only in-frame clones and misses some; the assay was immunoSEQ multiplex PCR. Of approximately 91,000 clones in the sample, approximately 95% were seen once. Sequencing used CD8+ T cells sorted from blood. These receptors all come from a human donor in good health.

This chain links TRBV6-1 with TRBJ2-7; 11 nucleotides line up with TRBD2. This CDR3 has 14 residues. V dropped 6 bases and J dropped 3; count of bases not matched to a gene: 4. CDR1 and CDR2 from the germline V gene are MNHNS and SASEGT. The CDR3 protein is CASSVGTSGYEQYF. In DNA form, the CDR3 reads TGTGCCAGCAGCGTTGGGACTAGCGGCTACGAGCAGTACTTC.

The chain has TRBV2 and TRBJ2-3, with D possibly matching TRBD2 (7 bases). Germline CDR1 SNHLY, CDR2 FYNNEI. The V and J ends lost 10 bases and 2 bases respectively, with 19 bases between them. The CDR3 is made up of 15 amino acids. The CDR3 coding sequence is TGTGCCATCATTCTAGGGGGAGGGGTCACAGATACGCAGTATTTT. It translates to CAIILGGGVTDTQYF.

The chain combines TRBV19 with TRBJ2-1, with unresolved D. V lost 4 bases to trimming and J lost 4 bases, with 8 bases between them. In germline, CDR1 is LNHDA, CDR2 SQIVND (reference sequence). The CDR3 covers 13 residues. CDR3 loop: CASSTDPYNEQFF. The CDR3 DNA sequence: TGTGCCAGTAGTACGGACCCTTACAATGAGCAGTTCTTC.

The V and J genes are TRBV27 and TRBJ2-7, with TRBD1 identical over 7 bases. The CDR3 totals 14 residues. Germline V gene lookup returns CDR1 MNHEY and CDR2 SMNVEV (reference sequence). V shed 6 bases, J shed 2 bases, and the junction held 7 bases outside the gene matches. DNA for the CDR3: TGTGCCAGCAGGCCGGGACAGCGACCCTACGAGCAGTACTTC. Its translation is CASRPGQRPYEQYF.

The CDR3 region is CASSPRRFRDGLLELFF. CDR3 nucleotide sequence: TGTGCCAGCTCACCACGACGCTTCCGGGACGGTCTTTTGGAACTGTTTTTT. The V and J genes are TRBV18 and TRBJ1-4; weak D call: TRBD1 (5 bases). The V end lost 1 base, the J end lost 12 bases, and 24 bases lay between the germline ends. The CDR3 is made up of 17 amino acids. Germline CDR1 and CDR2: KGHSH and LQKENI.

The V call is TRBV19, the J call TRBJ1-5; D is perhaps TRBD1 (6 bases). The CDR3 contains 15 residues. Between the trimmed V and J ends, which lost 2 bases and 4 bases, there was a span of 12 bases. From germline, CDR1 is LNHDA and CDR2 SQIVND (reference sequence). In nucleotides, the CDR3 is TGTGCCAGTAGTATAAGGGCAGGGGTAAATCAGCCCCAGCATTTT. The encoded protein is CASSIRAGVNQPQHF.

As DNA, the CDR3 is TGTGCCAGCAGCTGGCCTAGCCCTGGGGAGCAGTACTTC. As protein: CASSWPSPGEQYF. The chain combines TRBV5-6 with TRBJ2-7; D possibly corresponds to TRBD2 (5 bases). This CDR3 is 13 amino acids long. Trimming shortened V by 3 bases and J by 7 bases, and 14 bases separated the two germline ends. Germline CDR1 is SGHDT and CDR2 is YYEEEE.

V gene TRBV6-5 combines with J gene TRBJ2-7, with 9 bases that match TRBD2. CDR3 size: 15 residues. Germline V gene lookup returns CDR1 MNHEY and CDR2 SVGAGI. V trimming: 0 bases; J trimming: 3 bases; junction bases outside the gene matches: 3. This CDR3 is CASSYSLAGNYEQYF. CDR3 sequence (DNA): TGTGCCAGCAGTTACTCTCTAGCGGGAAACTACGAGCAGTACTTC.

The rearrangement joins TRBV13 to TRBJ2-7; 11 positions agree with TRBD2. The V and J ends lost 5 bases and 3 bases, in that order; junction bases with no gene match: 12. The CDR3 consists of 17 residues. Germline V gene data show CDR1 as PRHDT and CDR2 as FYEKMQ (reference sequence). In nucleotides, the CDR3 is TGTGCCAGCAGCCCAGTCAGGGGGGGACTAGCGGTCTACGAGCAGTACTTC. It specifies CASSPVRGGLAVYEQYF.

The chain links TRBV19 to TRBJ2-7, with TRBD1 matching over 10 bases. Per germline, CDR1 LNHDA and CDR2 SQIVND (reference sequence). V lost 4 bases, J lost 5 bases, and 2 bases stayed unmatched. The CDR3 covers 13 residues. In nucleotides, the CDR3 is TGTGCCAGTAGTAGACAGGGGGCGGACGAGCAGTACTTC. Translating it yields CASSRQGADEQYF.

V is TRBV5-4 and J is TRBJ1-5; 8 bases line up with TRBD1. From germline, CDR1 is SGHNT and CDR2 YYREEE (reference sequence). The CDR3 consists of 16 residues. J lost 5 bases, V lost 0 bases, and 7 bases had no gene match. CDR3 coding DNA: TGTGCCAGCAGCTTGGATGGACAGGGTGGGGATCAGCCCCAGCATTTT. Protein product: CASSLDGQGGDQPQHF.

The rearrangement uses TRBV5-6 and TRBJ1-2; 8 nucleotides align to TRBD1. Losses at the gene ends were 4 bases for V and 8 bases for J; bases not matched to a gene: 13. The length of the CDR3 is 15 residues. Germline assignment: CDR1 SGHDT and CDR2 YYEEEE. CDR3 nucleotide sequence: TGTGCCAGCAGCCCGCTAACCCAGGGGGCCCGAGGCTACACCTTC. This translates into CASSPLTQGARGYTF.

The genes are TRBV30 and TRBJ2-2; the D is unclear. Germline V gene sequence: CDR1 GTSNPN, CDR2 SVGIG (reference sequence). V was cut by 2 bases and J by 3 bases, with 7 bases left in between. The CDR3 spans 13 residues. CDR3 amino acids: CAWSSLDTGELFF. The CDR3 DNA reads as TGTGCCTGGAGTTCTCTCGACACCGGGGAGCTGTTTTTT.

This rearrangement joins TRBV19 to TRBJ2-1; no reliable D call. The CDR3 length is 15 residues. V was pared by 6 bases and J by 3 bases, with 15 bases between. Germline V CDR1 and CDR2: LNHDA, SQIVND (reference sequence). The CDR3 sequence: CASRGVSYLYNEQFF. CDR3 bases: TGTGCCAGTAGAGGCGTATCTTACCTCTACAATGAGCAGTTCTTC.

V gene TRBV5-1 combines with J gene TRBJ2-1; D tentatively reads TRBD1 or TRBD2 (5 bases each). This CDR3 region has 17 residues. CDR1 SGHRS and CDR2 YFSETQ come from the germline V gene. V was pared by 4 bases and J by 4 bases, with 21 bases between. The CDR3: CASSPMGRAAQYNEQFF. The CDR3 coding sequence is TGCGCCAGCAGCCCCATGGGGCGGGCAGCTCAATACAATGAGCAGTTCTTC. Looking up the rest from reference TRBV5-1 and TRBJ2-1 gives the full variable domain: KAGVTQTPRYLIKTRGQQVTLSCSPISGHRSVSWYQQTPGQGLQFLFEYFSETQRNKGNFPGRFSGRQFSNSRSEMNVSTLELGDSALYLCASSPMGRAAQYNEQFFGPGTRLTVL.